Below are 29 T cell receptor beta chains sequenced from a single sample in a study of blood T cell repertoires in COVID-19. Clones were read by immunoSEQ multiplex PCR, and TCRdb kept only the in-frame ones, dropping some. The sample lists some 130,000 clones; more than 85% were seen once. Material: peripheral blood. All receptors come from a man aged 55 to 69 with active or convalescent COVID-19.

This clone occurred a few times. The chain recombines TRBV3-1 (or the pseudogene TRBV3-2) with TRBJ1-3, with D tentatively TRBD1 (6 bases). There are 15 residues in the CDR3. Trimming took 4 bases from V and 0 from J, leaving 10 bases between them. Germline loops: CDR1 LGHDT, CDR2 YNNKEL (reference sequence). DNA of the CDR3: TGTGCCAGCAGCCCGCAGGGGTTCTCTGGAAACACCATATATTTT. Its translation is CASSPQGFSGNTIYF.

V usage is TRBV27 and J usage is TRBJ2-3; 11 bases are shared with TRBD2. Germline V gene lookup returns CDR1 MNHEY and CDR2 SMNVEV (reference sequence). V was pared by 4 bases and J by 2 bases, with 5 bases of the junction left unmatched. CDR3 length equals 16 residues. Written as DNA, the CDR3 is TGTGCCAGCAGTTCAGGGACTAGCGGTTTCACAGATACGCAGTATTTT. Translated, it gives CASSSGTSGFTDTQYF.

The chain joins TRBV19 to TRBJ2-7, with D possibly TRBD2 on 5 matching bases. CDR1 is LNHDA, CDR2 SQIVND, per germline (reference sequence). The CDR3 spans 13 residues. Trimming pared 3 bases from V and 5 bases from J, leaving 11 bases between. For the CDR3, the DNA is TGTGCCAGTAGTATGACTACAGAGGACGAGCAGTACTTC. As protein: CASSMTTEDEQYF.

The CDR3 coding sequence is TGTGCCAGCAGCTTCCGAACTAGCGGCGACACAGATACGCAGTATTTT. Translating it yields CASSFRTSGDTDTQYF. V gene TRBV5-6 combines with J gene TRBJ2-3; 8 bases are shared with TRBD2. The CDR3 extends over 16 amino acids. The junction had 7 bases not matched to a gene; V was cut back by 2 bases and J by 2 bases. Germline lookup yields CDR1 SGHDT and CDR2 YYEEEE.

The CDR3 protein is CASSIPRGDTQYF. CDR3 nucleotide sequence: TGTGCCAGTAGTATTCCTCGGGGAGATACGCAGTATTTT. The chain recombines TRBV19 with TRBJ2-3; TRBD2 is a possible D gene (5 bases). Germline V gene lookup returns CDR1 LNHDA and CDR2 SQIVND (reference sequence). The CDR3 covers 13 residues. Trimming removed 3 bases at V and 5 bases at J, with 9 bases between. Combining the CDR3 with reference TRBV19 and TRBJ2-3 gives the whole variable domain DGGITQSPKYLFRKEGQNVTLSCEQNLNHDAMYWYRQDPGQGLRLIYYSQIVNDFQKGDIAEGYSVSREKKESFPLTVTSAQKNPTAFYLCASSIPRGDTQYFGPGTRLTVL.

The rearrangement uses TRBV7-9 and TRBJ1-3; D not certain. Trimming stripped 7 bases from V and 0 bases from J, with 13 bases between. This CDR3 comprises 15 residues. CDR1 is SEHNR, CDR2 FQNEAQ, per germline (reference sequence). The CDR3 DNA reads TGTGCCAGCACCCCGGACTCTTACTCTGGAAACACCATATATTTT. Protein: CASTPDSYSGNTIYF.

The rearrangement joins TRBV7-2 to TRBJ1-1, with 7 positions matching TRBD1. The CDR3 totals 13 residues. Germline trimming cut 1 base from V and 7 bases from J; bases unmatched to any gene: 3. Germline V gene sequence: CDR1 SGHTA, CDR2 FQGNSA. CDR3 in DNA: TGTGCCAGCAGCTTAGAAGGGGGCTATGAAGCTTTCTTT. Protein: CASSLEGGYEAFF. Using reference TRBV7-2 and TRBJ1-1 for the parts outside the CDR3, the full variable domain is GAGVSQSPSNKVTEKGKDVELRCDPISGHTALYWYRQSLGQGLEFLIYFQGNSAPDKSGLPSDRFSAERTGGSVSTLTIQRTQQEDSAVYLCASSLEGGYEAFFGQGTRLTVV.

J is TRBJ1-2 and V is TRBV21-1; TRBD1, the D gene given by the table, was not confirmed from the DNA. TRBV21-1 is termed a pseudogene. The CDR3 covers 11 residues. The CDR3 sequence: CGDSTGGGYTF. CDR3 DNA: TGTGGGGACAGTACCGGGGGTGGCTACACCTTC.

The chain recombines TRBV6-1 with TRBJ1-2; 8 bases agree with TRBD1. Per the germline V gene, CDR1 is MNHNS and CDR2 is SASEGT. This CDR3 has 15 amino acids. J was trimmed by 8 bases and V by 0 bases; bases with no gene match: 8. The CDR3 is CASSEALQGAQGYTF. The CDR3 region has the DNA TGTGCCAGCAGTGAAGCGCTTCAGGGGGCGCAGGGCTACACCTTC.

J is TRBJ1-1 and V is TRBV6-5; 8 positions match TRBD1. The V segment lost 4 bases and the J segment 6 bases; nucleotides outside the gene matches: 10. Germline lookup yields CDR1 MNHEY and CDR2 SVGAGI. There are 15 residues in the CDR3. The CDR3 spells CASSSGQGRIPEAFF. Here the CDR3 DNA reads TGTGCCAGCAGTTCTGGACAGGGCAGAATCCCTGAAGCTTTCTTT.

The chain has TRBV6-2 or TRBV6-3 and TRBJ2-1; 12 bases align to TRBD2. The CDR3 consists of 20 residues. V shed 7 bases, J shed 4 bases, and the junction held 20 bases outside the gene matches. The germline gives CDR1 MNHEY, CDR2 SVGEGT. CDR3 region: CASTPQVSLLAGGLYNEQFF. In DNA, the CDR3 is TGTGCCAGCACCCCTCAAGTCTCATTGCTAGCGGGGGGGCTATACAATGAGCAGTTCTTC.

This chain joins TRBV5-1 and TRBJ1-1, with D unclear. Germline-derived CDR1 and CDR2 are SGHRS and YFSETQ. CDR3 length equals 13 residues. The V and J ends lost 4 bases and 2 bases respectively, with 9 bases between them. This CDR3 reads CASSEGLNTEAFF. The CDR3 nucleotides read TGCGCCAGCAGCGAGGGCTTAAACACTGAAGCTTTCTTT.

As DNA, the CDR3 is TGCGCCAGCAGCACAGATGGAGGGGGCTTTGAGACCCAGTACTTC. Encoded protein: CASSTDGGGFETQYF. This chain connects TRBV5-1 to TRBJ2-5, with D possibly matching TRBD1 (7 bases). The CDR3 is 15 amino acids. Trimming removed 4 bases from V and 5 bases from J, with 18 bases in between. Germline values: CDR1 SGHRS, CDR2 YFSETQ.

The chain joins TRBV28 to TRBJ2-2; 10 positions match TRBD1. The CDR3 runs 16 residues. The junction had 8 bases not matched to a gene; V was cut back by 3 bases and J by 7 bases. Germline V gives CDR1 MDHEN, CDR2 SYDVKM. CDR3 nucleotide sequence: TGTGCCAGCAGTTTTTTTGGGGGGACAGGGGTCGGGGAGCTGTTTTTT. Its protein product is CASSFFGGTGVGELFF.

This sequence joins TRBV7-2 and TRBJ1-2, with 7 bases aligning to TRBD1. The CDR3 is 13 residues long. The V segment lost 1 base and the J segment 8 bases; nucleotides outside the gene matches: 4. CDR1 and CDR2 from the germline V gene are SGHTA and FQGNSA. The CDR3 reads CASSLGTGPGYTF. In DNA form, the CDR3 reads TGTGCCAGCAGCTTAGGGACAGGTCCCGGCTACACCTTC.

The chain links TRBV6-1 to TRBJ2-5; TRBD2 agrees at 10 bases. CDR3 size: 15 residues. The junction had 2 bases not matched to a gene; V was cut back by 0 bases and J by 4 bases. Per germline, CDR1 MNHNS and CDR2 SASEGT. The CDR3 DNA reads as TGTGCCAGCAGTGAAGCAGCGGGGGGGAGAGAGACCCAGTACTTC. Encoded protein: CASSEAAGGRETQYF.

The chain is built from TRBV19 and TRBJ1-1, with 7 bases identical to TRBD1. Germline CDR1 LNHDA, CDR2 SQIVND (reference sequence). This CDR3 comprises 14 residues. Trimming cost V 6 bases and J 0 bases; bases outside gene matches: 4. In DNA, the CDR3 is TGTGCCAGTAGCCTGGGACAGCTGAACACTGAAGCTTTCTTT. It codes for CASSLGQLNTEAFF.

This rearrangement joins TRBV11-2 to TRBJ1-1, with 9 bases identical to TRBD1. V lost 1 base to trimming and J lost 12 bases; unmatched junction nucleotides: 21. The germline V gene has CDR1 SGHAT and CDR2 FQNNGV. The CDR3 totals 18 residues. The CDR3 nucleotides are TGTGCCAGCAGCTTAGGAGGTTGGGACAGGGTTAAAGTGTCTAGAACTTTCTTT. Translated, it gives CASSLGGWDRVKVSRTFF.

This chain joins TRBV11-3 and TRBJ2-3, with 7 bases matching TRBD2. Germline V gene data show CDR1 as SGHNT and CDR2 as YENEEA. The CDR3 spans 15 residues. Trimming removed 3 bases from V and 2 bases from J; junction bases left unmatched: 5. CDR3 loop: CASSLSSGNTDTQYF. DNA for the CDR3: TGTGCCAGCAGCTTGTCTAGCGGTAACACAGATACGCAGTATTTT.

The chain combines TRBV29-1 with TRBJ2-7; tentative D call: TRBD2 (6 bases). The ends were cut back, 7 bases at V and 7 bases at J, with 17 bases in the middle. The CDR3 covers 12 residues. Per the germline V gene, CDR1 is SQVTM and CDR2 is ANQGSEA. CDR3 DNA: TGCAGCGCTTTAGCGGTGTCGACGGAGCAGTACTTC. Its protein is CSALAVSTEQYF.

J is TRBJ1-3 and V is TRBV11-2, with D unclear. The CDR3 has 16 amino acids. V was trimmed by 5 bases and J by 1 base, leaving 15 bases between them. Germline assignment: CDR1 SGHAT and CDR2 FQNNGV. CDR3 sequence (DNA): TGTGCCAGCAGCCTCGTGGGAGGGAGATCTGGAAACACCATATATTTT. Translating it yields CASSLVGGRSGNTIYF.

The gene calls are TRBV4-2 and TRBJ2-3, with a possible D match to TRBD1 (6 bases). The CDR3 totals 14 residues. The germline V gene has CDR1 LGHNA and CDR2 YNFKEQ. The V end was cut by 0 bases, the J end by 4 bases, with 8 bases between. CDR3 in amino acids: CASSQERGSDTQYF. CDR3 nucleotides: TGTGCCAGCAGCCAAGAAAGGGGGTCAGATACGCAGTATTTT.

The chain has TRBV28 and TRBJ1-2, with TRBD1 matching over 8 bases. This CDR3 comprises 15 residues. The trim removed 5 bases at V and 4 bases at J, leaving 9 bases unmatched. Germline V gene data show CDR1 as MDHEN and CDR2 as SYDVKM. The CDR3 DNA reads TGTGCCAGCAGTCATCAGGGGGCGGAAACCTATGGCTACACCTTC. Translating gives CASSHQGAETYGYTF.

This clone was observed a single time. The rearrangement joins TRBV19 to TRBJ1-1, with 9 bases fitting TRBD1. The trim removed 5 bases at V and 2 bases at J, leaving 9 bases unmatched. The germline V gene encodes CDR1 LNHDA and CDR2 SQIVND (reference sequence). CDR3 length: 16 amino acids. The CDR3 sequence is CASSHRDRVRNTEAFF. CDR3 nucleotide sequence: TGTGCCAGTAGTCACCGGGACAGGGTGAGAAACACTGAAGCTTTCTTT.

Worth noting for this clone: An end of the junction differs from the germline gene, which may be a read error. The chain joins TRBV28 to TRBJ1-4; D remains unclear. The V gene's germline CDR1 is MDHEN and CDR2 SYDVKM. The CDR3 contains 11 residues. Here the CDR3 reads CASSPKEKLFF. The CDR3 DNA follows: TGTGCCAGCAGTCCTAAGGAAAAACTGTTTTTT.

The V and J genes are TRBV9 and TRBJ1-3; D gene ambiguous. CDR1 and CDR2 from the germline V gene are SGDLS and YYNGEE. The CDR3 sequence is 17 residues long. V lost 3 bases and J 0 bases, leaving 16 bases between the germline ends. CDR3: CASSADLDFYSGNTIYF. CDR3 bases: TGTGCCAGCAGCGCCGACTTGGACTTCTACTCTGGAAACACCATATATTTT.

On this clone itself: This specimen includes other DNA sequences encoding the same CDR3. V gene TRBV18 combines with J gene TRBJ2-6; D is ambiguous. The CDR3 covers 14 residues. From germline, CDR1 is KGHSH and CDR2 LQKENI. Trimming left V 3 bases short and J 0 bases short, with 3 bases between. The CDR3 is CASSPSSGANVLTF. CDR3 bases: TGTGCCAGCTCACCCAGCTCTGGGGCCAACGTCCTGACTTTC.

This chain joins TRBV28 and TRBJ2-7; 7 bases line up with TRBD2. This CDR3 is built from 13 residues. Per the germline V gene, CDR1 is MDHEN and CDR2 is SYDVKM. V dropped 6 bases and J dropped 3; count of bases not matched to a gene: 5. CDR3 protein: CASRPSGSYEQYF. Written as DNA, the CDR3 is TGTGCCAGCAGGCCTAGCGGAAGCTACGAGCAGTACTTC.

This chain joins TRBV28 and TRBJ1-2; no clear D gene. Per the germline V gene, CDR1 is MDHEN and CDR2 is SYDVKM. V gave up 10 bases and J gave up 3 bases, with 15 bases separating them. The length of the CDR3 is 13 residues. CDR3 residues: CATRYTEDYGYTF. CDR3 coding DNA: TGTGCCACGAGGTACACGGAGGACTATGGCTACACCTTC.